This TCR beta chain was recorded in a study of identical twins. TCRdb used MiXCR to reprocess the 5' RACE reads, holding one entry per CDR3 protein. The sample holds hundreds of thousands of distinct CDR3 sequences, less than 25% seen once. J lost 2 bases, V lost 6 bases, and 6 bases had no gene match. Per germline, CDR1 WSHSY and CDR2 SAAADI. The CDR3 contains 16 residues. In this sample, this clonotype turned up many times. This same sample was also part of a study on T cells expressing NK-cell markers. That work contributes: The study sequenced eight donors, seven HCMV-seropositive and one seronegative. NKG2C+ dominant clonotype frequencies in a handful of donors were roughly 1.0-7.5% of CD8+ T cells. In a few donors, dominant clonotypes made up roughly 28.3-65% of CD3+CD56-NKG2C+ cells.

The TCR comes from a woman aged 18-30 years in good health. J is TRBJ2-3 and V is TRBV10-2; 12 nucleotides match TRBD2. The sample comprised CD4+ T cells sorted from blood. The CDR3 nucleotides are TGCGCCAGCAGGGAACTAGCGGGGGGAAACACAGATACGCAGTATTTT. Protein sequence: CASRELAGGNTDTQYF.